Reported below is one T cell receptor (beta chain). This entry comes from a study of PD-L1 blockade in urothelial cancer. Method: immunoSEQ multiplex PCR; TCRdb's copy keeps in-frame clones and lacks some. Of roughly 39,000 clones detected, more than 85% appear once; the ten largest clones hold around 1.8%. The CDR3 is made up of 16 amino acids. V lost 2 bases and J lost 6; bases outside the gene matches: 9. Germline V CDR1 and CDR2: MDHEN, SYDVKM. The sample was PBMCs, taken around atezolizumab (anti-PD-L1) treatment. This rearrangement joins TRBV28 to TRBJ2-2, with 7 bases fitting TRBD1. This clonotype was obtained from a man aged 60-69 years with urothelial cancer. CDR3 bases: TGTGCCAGCAGTTTAATTGGGACAGAGAGGGCCGGGGAGCTGTTTTTT. Its protein is CASSLIGTERAGELFF.